This T cell receptor beta chain originates from a study of cytomegalovirus exposure and HLA in healthy donors. Study-wide context: Within an early data release were around 80 million unique TCRs drawn from HLA-typed donors.

The study ran its PCR with 60 Vbeta and 13 Jbeta primers. Some clones are missing from TCRdb's copy, which holds only in-frame ones; the method was immunoSEQ multiplex PCR. This table holds about 200,000 clones, around 73% found once. Between the trimmed V and J ends, which lost 5 bases and 1 base, there was a span of 8 bases. This CDR3 comprises 13 residues. Per the germline V gene, CDR1 is MNHEY and CDR2 is SVGAGI. This rearrangement joins TRBV6-5 to TRBJ1-2, with D possibly TRBD1 on 6 matching bases. The sequence was obtained from a male donor in good health and CMV-seronegative. The sequenced material came from PBMCs. In nucleotides, the CDR3 is TGTGCCAGCAGTCTGGACAGTAACTATGGCTACACCTTC. Translating it yields CASSLDSNYGYTF.